This T cell receptor beta chain came from a study of PD-1 blockade in classical Hodgkin lymphoma (dated by TCRdb to 2018 to 2021). Broadly, across the study: Nivolumab dosing was 3 mg/kg intravenously every 2 weeks, continuing until either disease progression or unacceptable toxicity. A peripheral blood immune signature of response to PD-1 blockade in classical Hodgkin lymphoma was defined using TCR beta sequencing and CyTOF.

The time point label for this specimen denotes: cycle 1 day 1 (C1D1), immediately before nivolumab initiation. Relapse after autologous stem cell transplantation had occurred in all trial patients, and cohorts A, B and C were distinguished by prior brentuximab vedotin exposure. The trial cohort comprised some 60 patients with relapsed/refractory classical Hodgkin lymphoma whose best overall responses were complete response, partial response or progressive disease. Single-agent nivolumab was administered to trial patients in the multi-cohort phase II CheckMate 205 trial. An independent review committee assessed best overall response by applying the 2007 International Working Group response criteria. Trial PBMCs were collected just before the start of nivolumab (C1D1) and during therapy at cycle 2 day 1 and cycle 4 day 1. Peripheral blood was collected in 8 mL Vacutainer Cell Preparation Tubes, from which PBMCs were isolated by centrifugation and then cryopreserved.

Trimming takes 10 bases from V and 6 bases from J, and the germline ends sit 18 bases apart. CDR3 length: 13 amino acids, cysteine to phenylalanine. Only CDR3 DNA is held: 39 bases, read in frame from base 1. CDR1 and CDR2 were assigned from the germline V gene (reference sequence) as MNHEY and SMNVEV. A note on this clone: Its antigen has not been determined. No per-base quality is available; no much larger clone lies one base away.

Study-level results and caveats: Trial patients achieving complete response had baseline diversity similar to newly diagnosed patients, whereas partial responders and progressors had significantly lower diversity. Baseline TCR diversity was reported as lower in newly diagnosed patients than in healthy donors, and lower still in relapsed/refractory patients. CD4+ but not CD8+ TCR diversity rose significantly by C4D1 (p=0.0027 vs p=0.16), most apparent in complete responders (p=0.02). Lower diversity was observed in patients in whom nivolumab was started less than 1 year after ASCT, and these patients were excluded from later analyses so that confounding by immune reconstitution would be avoided. The study was restricted to a single clinical trial cohort, and the causes of repertoire differences, possibly disease activity or prior therapy, were left undefined.

The Qiagen DNeasy kit was used to extract genomic DNA both from unsorted PBMCs and from the negatively selected CD4+ and CD8+ fractions. Using primers that anneal to V and J segments, immunoSEQ multiplex PCR amplified the TCR beta CDR3 regions. A synthetic immune receptor repertoire was used to minimize amplification bias, and any remaining bias was removed computationally after sequencing. In the paper's pipeline: Repertoire diversity was quantified as the Shannon entropy index using custom Python scripts. Unsorted, CD4+ and CD8+ repertoires were analyzed separately, except for combined analyses in which CD4+ and CD8+ sequences were merged in silico. A clone counted as expanded when the clone's frequency after treatment rose at least 2-fold relative to C1D1, and clones undetected at baseline were given a pseudocount of 0.5. Singleton clones were defined as clones with 0 or 1 copy at C1D1, and non-singleton clones were defined as clones with 2 or more copies. By matching protein sequences in sorted samples from the same patient, clones expanded in unsorted samples were annotated as CD4+, CD8+ or unknown. Diversity changes from C1D1 to C4D1 were tested in paired samples using Wilcoxon tests. TCRdb obtained this table from immuneACCESS and retained in-frame rearrangements with V and J assigned. These tables miss some clones; where compared with another copy, unresolved V genes account for less than half of the shortfall, and the remainder is unexplained. V, J and clone size are taken as reported in that table, and D and trimming were inferred from the DNA itself. Within this sample are around 66,000 clones, with around 91% of them counted one time only. Over 12% of the sample comes from the top ten.

In this chain, TRBV27 is recombined with TRBJ1-2, and the D gene may be TRBD1, 6 bases matching. The sequence was collected from a human donor with classical Hodgkin lymphoma. The sample in question was peripheral blood mononuclear cells (PBMCs), obtained at baseline. The CDR3 reads as follows: CATSPQGIHGYTF. The nucleotide sequence is TGTGCCACCTCACCCCAGGGGATCCATGGCTACACCTTC.